A selection of T cell receptor beta chains follows, all from one sample in a study of cytomegalovirus exposure and HLA in healthy donors. Profiling relied on immunoSEQ multiplex PCR, and the TCRdb table lists in-frame clones only, not all of them. The sample holds 150,000 to 200,000 clones, about 80% seen once. The sequenced sample consisted of PBMCs. The source of these receptors is a man aged 50 to 60 in good health and CMV-seropositive. The CDR3 runs from the conserved cysteine through the conserved F or W. D genes are given only for firm matches.

v_gene: TRBV7-8; len: 14; j_gene: TRBJ2-3; d_gene: TRBD2; CDR3nt: TGTGCCAGCAGCTTTGGGACTAATTCCGATACGCAGTATTTT; CDR3aa: CASSFGTNSDTQYF
v_gene: TRBV27; len: 14; j_gene: TRBJ2-1; d_gene: NA; CDR3nt: TGTGCCAGCAGTTTAAATCGGGTTGACAATGAGCAGTTCTTC; CDR3aa: CASSLNRVDNEQFF
v_gene: TRBV5-8; len: 15; j_gene: TRBJ1-5; d_gene: NA; CDR3nt: TGTGCCAGCAGCTTGGGGGCCGGCGGACCGGGAGCCCAGCATTTT; CDR3aa: CASSLGAGGPGAQHF
v_gene: TRBV6-5; len: 13; j_gene: TRBJ1-1; d_gene: NA; CDR3nt: TGTGCCAGCAGTCGACGGGGTCGAGCTGAAGCTTTCTTT; CDR3aa: CASSRRGRAEAFF
v_gene: TRBV4-2; len: 12; j_gene: TRBJ2-2; d_gene: NA; CDR3nt: TGTGCCAGCAGCCAAGACCCGGGGGAGCTGTTTTTT; CDR3aa: CASSQDPGELFF